This entry concerns a single T cell receptor beta chain. These data belong to a study of patients and donors after allogeneic stem cell transplantation. One entry per CDR3 protein, called by TCRdb with MiXCR from the RT-PCR reads. The profile covers roughly 960,000 distinct CDR3 sequences, with roughly 18% appearing a single time and around 6% taken by the ten largest. The CDR3 has 13 amino acids. With 4 bases clipped from V and 4 bases from J, the junction kept 6 bases outside the gene matches. Looked up from germline, CDR1 is SQVTM and CDR2 is ANQGSEA. This sequence was found in a human donor who was either an allogeneic HSCT recipient or a stem cell or donor lymphocyte infusion donor (not recorded which). It is not recorded whose cells these are; they may come from a transplant donor. The genes are TRBV29-1 and TRBJ2-7; 8 bases line up with TRBD2. Sequenced: blood, either unsorted or a sorted T cell fraction (not recorded which). CDR3 residues: CSVAGTSQYEQYF. CDR3 nucleotides: TGCAGCGTTGCCGGGACTAGTCAATACGAGCAGTACTTC.